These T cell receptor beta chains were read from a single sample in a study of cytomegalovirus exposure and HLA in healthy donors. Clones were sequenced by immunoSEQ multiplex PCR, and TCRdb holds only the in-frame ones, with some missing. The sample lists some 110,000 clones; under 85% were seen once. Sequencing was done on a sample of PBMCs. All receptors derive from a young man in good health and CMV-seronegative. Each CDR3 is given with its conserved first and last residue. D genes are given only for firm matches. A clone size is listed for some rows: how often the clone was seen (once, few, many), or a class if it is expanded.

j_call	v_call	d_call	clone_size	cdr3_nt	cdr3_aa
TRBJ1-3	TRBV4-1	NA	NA	TGCGCCAGCAGCCAAGCGGCCAGGGGAGCTGGAAACACCATATATTTT	CASSQAARGAGNTIYF
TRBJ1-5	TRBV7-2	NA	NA	TGTGCCAGCAGCCTCCCCAGTCAGCCCCAGCATTTT	CASSLPSQPQHF
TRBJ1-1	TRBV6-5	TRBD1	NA	TGTGCCAGCAGTAACCGGGACAGGCTTCACACTGAAGCTTTCTTT	CASSNRDRLHTEAFF
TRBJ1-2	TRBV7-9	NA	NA	TGTTCCAGCAGCTTAGAGGGGAAGGGCTACACCTTC	CSSSLEGKGYTF
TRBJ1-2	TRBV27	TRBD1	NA	TGTGCCAGCAGTGCCCTCGACAGGGGGTACTATGGCTACACCTTC	CASSALDRGYYGYTF
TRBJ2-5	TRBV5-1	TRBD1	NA	TGCGCCAGCAGCTCTCTGGGACAGGGGGCAAGAGAGACCCAGTACTTC	CASSSLGQGARETQYF
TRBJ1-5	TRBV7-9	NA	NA	TGTTCCAGCAGCTCCTACCATCAGCCCCAGCATTTT	CSSSSYHQPQHF
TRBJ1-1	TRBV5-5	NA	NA	TGTGCCAGCAGCTATAGACATAAGTCAAACACTGAAGCTTTCTTT	CASSYRHKSNTEAFF
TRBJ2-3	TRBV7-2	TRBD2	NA	TGTGCCAGCAGCTTAGTCAGTATGGCGGGAGGGCCTATGGTAGATACGCAGTATTTT	CASSLVSMAGGPMVDTQYF
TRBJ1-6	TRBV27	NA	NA	TGTGCCAGCACCTTACCCGGGGGGAACTCACCCCTCCACTTT	CASTLPGGNSPLHF
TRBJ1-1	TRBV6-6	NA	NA	TGTGCCAGCAGTTACTCTGGGGGCTCGGGCACTGAAGCTTTCTTT	CASSYSGGSGTEAFF
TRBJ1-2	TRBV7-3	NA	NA	TGTGCCAGCGGTAATGGGGCGAACTATGGCTACACCTTC	CASGNGANYGYTF
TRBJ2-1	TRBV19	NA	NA	TGTGCCAGTAGTCCAAACAGTGCGGGAAACAATGAGCAGTTCTTC	CASSPNSAGNNEQFF
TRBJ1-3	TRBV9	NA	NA	TGTGCCAGCAGCGCAGCCGGAGGTCCTGGAAACACCATATATTTT	CASSAAGGPGNTIYF
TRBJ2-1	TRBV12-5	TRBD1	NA	TGTGCTAGTGGTACCGGACAGGGGAGAGATGAGCAGTTCTTC	CASGTGQGRDEQFF
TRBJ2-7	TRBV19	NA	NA	TGTGCCAGTAGTACGGACAGTATCTCCTACGAGCAGTACTTC	CASSTDSISYEQYF
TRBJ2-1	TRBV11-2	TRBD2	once	TGTGCCAGCAGCCGCGGACTAGCCGATGGGCAGTTCTTC	CASSRGLADGQFF
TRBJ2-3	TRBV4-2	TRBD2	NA	TGTGCCAGCAGCCAAGAAGCCAGCGGGAGAACAGATACGCAGTATTTT	CASSQEASGRTDTQYF
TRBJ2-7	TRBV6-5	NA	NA	TGTGCCAGCAGTTACCCCGGAGGCGGGCAGAGAGAGCAGTACTTC	CASSYPGGGQREQYF
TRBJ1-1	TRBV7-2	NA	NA	TGTGCCAGCAGCCCGAGCATACTTAACACTGAAGCTTTCTTT	CASSPSILNTEAFF
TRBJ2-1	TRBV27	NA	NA	TGTGCCAGCAGTCTACGGGAGCAGGGAGGTTATTTCTACAATGAGCAGTTCTTC	CASSLREQGGYFYNEQFF
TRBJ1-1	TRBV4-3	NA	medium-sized	TGCGCCAGCAGCCAAGAGGAAGGCAGGGGTCTTGTGAACACTGAAGCTTTCTTT	CASSQEEGRGLVNTEAFF
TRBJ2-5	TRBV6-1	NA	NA	TGTGCCAGCAGTGAAGCTAGCTTCCAAGAGACCCAGTACTTC	CASSEASFQETQYF
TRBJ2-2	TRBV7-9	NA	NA	TGTGCCAGCAGCTTAGTGGAGAGCGGGGAGCTGTTTTTT	CASSLVESGELFF
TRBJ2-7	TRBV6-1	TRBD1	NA	TGTGCCAGCAGGGGGACAGGGCTCTACGAGCAGTACTTC	CASRGTGLYEQYF
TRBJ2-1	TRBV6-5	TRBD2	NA	TGTGCCAGCAAACTGACTAGCGGAGCGGACAATGAGCAGTTCTTC	CASKLTSGADNEQFF
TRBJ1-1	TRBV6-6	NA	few	TGTGCCAGCAGTTACGTCCCGAGGAACACTGAAGCTTTCTTT	CASSYVPRNTEAFF
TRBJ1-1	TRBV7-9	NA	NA	TGTGCCAGCAGTGGGCTTCGGAACACTGAAGCTTTCTTT	CASSGLRNTEAFF
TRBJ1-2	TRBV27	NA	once	TGTGCCAGCAGTCCCCTCGGGGGCTATGGCTACACCTTC	CASSPLGGYGYTF
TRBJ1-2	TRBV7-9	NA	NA	TGTGCCAGCAGCCCTCAATATAGACAAGGAGGCTACACCTTC	CASSPQYRQGGYTF
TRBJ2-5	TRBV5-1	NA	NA	TGCGCCAGCAGCTTTTATGGGGCGGTCCAAGAGACCCAGTACTTC	CASSFYGAVQETQYF
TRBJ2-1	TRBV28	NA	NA	TGTGCCAGCAGCTTGAGGAATGAGCAGTTCTTC	CASSLRNEQFF
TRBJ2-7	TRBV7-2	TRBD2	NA	TGTGCCAGCAAGTCTCCGGGGGGATCCTACGAGCAGTACTTC	CASKSPGGSYEQYF
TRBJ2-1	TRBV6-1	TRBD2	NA	TGTGCCAGCAGTGAAACTAGCGGTAGCTCCTACAATGAGCAGTTCTTC	CASSETSGSSYNEQFF
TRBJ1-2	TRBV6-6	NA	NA	TGTGCCAGCAGTTACGACAGGCTCTATGGCTACACCTTC	CASSYDRLYGYTF
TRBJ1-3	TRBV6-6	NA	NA	TGTGCCAGCAGTTCCGGGGACTATCAGGGAAACACCATATATTTT	CASSSGDYQGNTIYF
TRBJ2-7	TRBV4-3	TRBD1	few	TGCGCCAGCAGCCAATTTCCGGGCAGGGGGTGGGAGCAGTACTTC	CASSQFPGRGWEQYF
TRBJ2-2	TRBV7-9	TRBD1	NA	TGTGCCAGCAGCCACCGGGACAGGTTTCTAGGCTCCGGGGAGCTGTTTTTT	CASSHRDRFLGSGELFF
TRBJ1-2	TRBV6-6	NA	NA	TGTGCCAGCAGTTACTGGGACTTGGGGGGCTACACCTTC	CASSYWDLGGYTF
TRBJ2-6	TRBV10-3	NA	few	TGTGCCATCAGTGAGCCCTCCTACAGGGGGGGATTATTTGGGGCCAACGTCCTGACTTTC	CAISEPSYRGGLFGANVLTF
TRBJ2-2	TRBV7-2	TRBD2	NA	TGTGCCAGCACCATCGGGGGGTACACCGGGGAGCTGTTTTTT	CASTIGGYTGELFF
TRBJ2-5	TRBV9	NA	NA	TGTGCCAGCAGCCCCCGTGGACTAAGTCAAGAGACCCAGTACTTC	CASSPRGLSQETQYF
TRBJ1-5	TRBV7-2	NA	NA	TGTGCCAGCAGCTTAAATGGGGCAGGGAATGGTCAGCCCCAGCATTTT	CASSLNGAGNGQPQHF
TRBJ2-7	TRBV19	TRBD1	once	TGTGCCAGTAGTATCGGTAGGGACAGGGGCCACGAGCAGTACTTC	CASSIGRDRGHEQYF
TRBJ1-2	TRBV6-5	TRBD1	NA	TGTGCCAGCAGTATAAACAGGGGACTCGAAGGCTACACCTTC	CASSINRGLEGYTF
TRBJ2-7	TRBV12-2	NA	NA	TGTGCATACAAAGGGCCGGGCGGGTCATCCTACGAGCAGTACTTC	CAYKGPGGSSYEQYF
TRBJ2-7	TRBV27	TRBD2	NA	TGTGCCAGCAGCCGTGGGACTAGCGGTTCGAAGCAGTACTTC	CASSRGTSGSKQYF
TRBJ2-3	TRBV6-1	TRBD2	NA	TGTGCCAGCAGTGAAGCGGAAGCGGGAGTTACAGATACGCAGTATTTT	CASSEAEAGVTDTQYF
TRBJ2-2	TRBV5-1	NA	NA	TGCGCCAGCAGCCGACAGTACCCCGGGGAGCTGTTTTTT	CASSRQYPGELFF